This T cell receptor beta chain was observed in a study of blood T cell repertoires in COVID-19. Across the study: Donors in Cohort 3 who had recovered were those with two negative PCRs, healthcare professional clearance, or resolution of their symptoms. PBMCs, B-cell-depleted T cells, or T cells provided the cDNA or gDNA that made up the material.

Looked up from germline, CDR1 is MGHRA and CDR2 is YSYEKL. The CDR3 is made up of 18 amino acids. The germline V and J ends were trimmed by 0 bases and 1 base, with 16 bases remaining between them. Measured with immunoSEQ multiplex PCR; TCRdb has only the in-frame clones, and not every one. The sample lists hundreds of thousands of clones, approximately 90% occurring once. Recruits, aged about 18 to 89 years, lived in around 24 US areas. Cohorts were based on clinical histories the participants reported. This receptor was obtained from a woman aged 55 to 70 in a cohort exposed to, infected with or recovered from COVID-19 (not recorded which). The chain has TRBV4-1 and TRBJ2-1, with D perhaps TRBD2 (5 bases). Sequencing was performed on PBMCs or T cells enriched from blood (not recorded which). The CDR3 loop reads CASSQDQSGKGSYNEQFF. CDR3 nucleotides: TGCGCCAGCAGCCAAGATCAAAGCGGAAAGGGTTCCTACAATGAGCAGTTCTTC.